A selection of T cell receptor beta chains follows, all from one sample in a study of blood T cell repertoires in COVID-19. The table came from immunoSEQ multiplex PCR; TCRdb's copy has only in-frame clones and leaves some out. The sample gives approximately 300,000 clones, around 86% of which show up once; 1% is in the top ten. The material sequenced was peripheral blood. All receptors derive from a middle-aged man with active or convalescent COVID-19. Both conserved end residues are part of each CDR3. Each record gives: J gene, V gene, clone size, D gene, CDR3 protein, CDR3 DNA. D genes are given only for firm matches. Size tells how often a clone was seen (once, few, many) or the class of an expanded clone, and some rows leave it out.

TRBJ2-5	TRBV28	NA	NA	CASSFGLAQETQYF	TGTGCCAGCAGTTTTGGTCTAGCGCAAGAGACCCAGTACTTC
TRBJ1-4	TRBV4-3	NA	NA	CASSQDPPGGIANEKLFF	TGCGCCAGCAGCCAAGATCCCCCGGGAGGAATTGCTAATGAAAAACTGTTTTTT
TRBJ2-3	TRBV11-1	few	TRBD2	CASSPPGLVRTDTQYF	TGTGCCAGCAGCCCGCCGGGACTAGTGCGCACAGATACGCAGTATTTT
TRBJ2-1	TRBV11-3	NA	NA	CASSLGAIGEQFF	TGTGCCAGCAGCTTAGGAGCAATCGGTGAGCAGTTCTTC
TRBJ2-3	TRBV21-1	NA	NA	CASSTGGGTDTQYF	TGTGCCAGCAGCACGGGAGGGGGCACAGATACGCAGTATTTT
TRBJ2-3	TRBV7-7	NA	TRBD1	CASSTGQASTDTQYF	TGTGCTAGCAGCACCGGACAGGCCAGCACAGATACGCAGTATTTT
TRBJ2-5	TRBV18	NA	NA	CASSPRAGETQYF	TGTGCCAGCTCACCACGGGCTGGAGAGACCCAGTACTTC
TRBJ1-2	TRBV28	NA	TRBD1	CASSSGQGNGYTF	TGTGCCAGCAGCTCCGGACAGGGTAACGGCTACACCTTC
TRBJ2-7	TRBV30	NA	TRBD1	CAWSRTGGGEQYF	TGTGCCTGGAGCAGGACAGGGGGCGGCGAGCAGTACTTC
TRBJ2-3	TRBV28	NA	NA	CASSFPVSGLSTDTQYF	TGTGCCAGCAGTTTCCCCGTAAGCGGTCTTAGCACAGATACGCAGTATTTT
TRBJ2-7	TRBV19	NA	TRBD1	CASSITTGGYEQYF	TGTGCCAGTAGTATAACGACAGGGGGCTACGAGCAGTACTTC
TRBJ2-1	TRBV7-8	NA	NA	CASSLSGPYNEQFF	TGTGCCAGCAGCTTATCTGGGCCCTACAATGAGCAGTTCTTC
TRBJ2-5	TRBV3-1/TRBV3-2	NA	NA	CASSPTQTGLVQYF	TGTGCCAGCAGCCCGACCCAGACTGGTCTTGTCCAGTACTTC
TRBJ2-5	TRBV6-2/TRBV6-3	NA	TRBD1	CASSFEGALETQYF	TGTGCCAGCAGTTTCGAGGGGGCCCTCGAGACCCAGTACTTC
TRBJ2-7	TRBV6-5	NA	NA	CASSPIDSSYEQYF	TGTGCCAGCAGCCCCATCGACAGCTCCTACGAGCAGTACTTC
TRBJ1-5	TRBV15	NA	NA	CATSRGQGQPQHF	TGTGCCACCAGCAGAGGGCAGGGACAGCCCCAGCATTTT
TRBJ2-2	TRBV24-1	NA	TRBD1	CATSGTANTGELFF	TGTGCCACCTCCGGGACAGCGAACACCGGGGAGCTGTTTTTT
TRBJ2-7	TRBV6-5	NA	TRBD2	CASRVSGGFYEQYF	TGTGCCAGCAGGGTTAGCGGGGGATTCTACGAGCAGTACTTC
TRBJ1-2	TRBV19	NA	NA	CASAIGDTGFDGYTF	TGTGCCAGTGCCATTGGTGATACAGGATTCGATGGCTACACCTTC
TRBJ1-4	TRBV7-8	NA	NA	CASSPQTVPNEKLFF	TGTGCCAGCAGCCCGCAGACAGTCCCTAATGAAAAACTGTTTTTT
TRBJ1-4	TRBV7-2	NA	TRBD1	CASSVGQANEKLFF	TGTGCCAGCAGCGTCGGACAGGCAAATGAAAAACTGTTTTTT